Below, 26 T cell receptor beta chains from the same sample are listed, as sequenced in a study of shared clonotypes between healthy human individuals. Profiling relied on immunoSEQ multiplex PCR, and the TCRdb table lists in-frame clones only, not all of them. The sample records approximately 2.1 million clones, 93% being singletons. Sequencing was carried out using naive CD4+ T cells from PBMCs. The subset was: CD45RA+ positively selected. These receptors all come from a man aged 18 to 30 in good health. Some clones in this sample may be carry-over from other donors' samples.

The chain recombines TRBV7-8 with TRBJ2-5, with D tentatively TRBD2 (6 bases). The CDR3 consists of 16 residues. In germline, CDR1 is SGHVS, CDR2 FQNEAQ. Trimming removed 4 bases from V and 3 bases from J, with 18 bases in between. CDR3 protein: CASSWKRRDLKETQYF. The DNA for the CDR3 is TGTGCCAGCAGCTGGAAGCGACGGGACTTAAAAGAGACCCAGTACTTC.

The CDR3 DNA reads TGTGCCAGCAGTGGGTGGAATGAGCAGTTCTTC. It codes for CASSGWNEQFF. This chain links TRBV7-9 with TRBJ2-1; D is unclear. V was pared by 6 bases and J by 7 bases, with 7 bases between. The CDR3 runs to 11 residues. Germline V gene lookup returns CDR1 SEHNR and CDR2 FQNEAQ (reference sequence).

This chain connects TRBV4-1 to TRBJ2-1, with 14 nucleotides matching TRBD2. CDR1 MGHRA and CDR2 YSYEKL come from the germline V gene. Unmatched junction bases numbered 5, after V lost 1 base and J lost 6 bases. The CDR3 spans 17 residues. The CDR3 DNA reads TGCGCCAGCAGCCAAGGACTAGCGGGAGGGCTCCTCAATGAGCAGTTCTTC. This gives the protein CASSQGLAGGLLNEQFF.

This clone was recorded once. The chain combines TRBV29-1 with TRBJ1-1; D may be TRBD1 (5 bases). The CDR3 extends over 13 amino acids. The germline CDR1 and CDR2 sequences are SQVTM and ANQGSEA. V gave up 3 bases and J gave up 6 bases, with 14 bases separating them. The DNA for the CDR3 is TGCAGCGTTGACCAGGGCTGGGGGGCTGAAGCTTTCTTT. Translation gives CSVDQGWGAEAFF.

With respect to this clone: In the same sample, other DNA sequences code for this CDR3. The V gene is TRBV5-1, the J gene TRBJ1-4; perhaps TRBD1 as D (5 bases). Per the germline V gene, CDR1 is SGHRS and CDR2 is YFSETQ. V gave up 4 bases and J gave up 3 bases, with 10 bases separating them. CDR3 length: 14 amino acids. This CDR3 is CASSGGGSNEKLFF. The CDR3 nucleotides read TGCGCCAGCAGCGGGGGAGGTTCTAATGAAAAACTGTTTTTT.

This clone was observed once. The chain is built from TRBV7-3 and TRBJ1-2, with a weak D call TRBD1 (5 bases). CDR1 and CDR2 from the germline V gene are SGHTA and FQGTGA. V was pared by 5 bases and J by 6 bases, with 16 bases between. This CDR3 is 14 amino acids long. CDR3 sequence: CASSEPGRRDGYTF. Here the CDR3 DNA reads TGTGCCAGCAGCGAGCCGGGACGCCGGGATGGCTACACCTTC.

The CDR3 DNA follows: TGTGCCAGCAGTTATAATCCGGGCGAGCCTGGAAACACCATATATTTT. This translates into CASSYNPGEPGNTIYF. The chain combines TRBV6-6 with TRBJ1-3; D is undetermined. The CDR3 length is 16 residues. V was shortened by 3 bases and J by 2 bases, with 14 bases between the two germline ends. CDR1 MNHNY and CDR2 SVGAGI come from the germline V gene (reference sequence).

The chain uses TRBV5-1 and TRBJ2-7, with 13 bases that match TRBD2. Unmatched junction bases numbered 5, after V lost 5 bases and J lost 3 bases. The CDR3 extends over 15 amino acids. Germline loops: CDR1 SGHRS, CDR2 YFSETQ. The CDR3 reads CASRIGTSGDYEQYF. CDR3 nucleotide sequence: TGCGCCAGCAGAATTGGGACTAGCGGGGACTACGAGCAGTACTTC.

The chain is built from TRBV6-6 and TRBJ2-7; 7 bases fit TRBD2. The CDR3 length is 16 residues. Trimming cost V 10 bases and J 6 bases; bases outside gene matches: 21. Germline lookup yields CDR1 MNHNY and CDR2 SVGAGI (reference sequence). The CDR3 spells CAIAAVHSGGRGEQYF. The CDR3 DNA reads TGTGCCATCGCCGCCGTTCATAGCGGAGGGAGGGGCGAGCAGTACTTC.

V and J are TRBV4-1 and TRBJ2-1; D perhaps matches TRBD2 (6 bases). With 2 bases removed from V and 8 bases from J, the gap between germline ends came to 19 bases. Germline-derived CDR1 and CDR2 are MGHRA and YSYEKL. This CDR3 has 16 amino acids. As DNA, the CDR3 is TGCGCCAGCAGCCAATGGGGGGTAGGGTCAGGCGATGAGCAGTTCTTC. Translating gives CASSQWGVGSGDEQFF.

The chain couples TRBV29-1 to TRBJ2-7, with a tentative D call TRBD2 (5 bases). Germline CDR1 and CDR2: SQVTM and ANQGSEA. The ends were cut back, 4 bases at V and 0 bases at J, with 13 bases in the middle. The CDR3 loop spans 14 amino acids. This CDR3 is CSVAGVNFSYEQYF. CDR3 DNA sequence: TGCAGCGTTGCCGGGGTTAACTTCTCCTACGAGCAGTACTTC.

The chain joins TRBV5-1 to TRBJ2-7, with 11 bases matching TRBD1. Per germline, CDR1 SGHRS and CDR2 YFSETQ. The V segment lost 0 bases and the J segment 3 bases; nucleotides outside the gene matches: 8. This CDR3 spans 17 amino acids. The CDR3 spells CASSLVVAGQGGYEQYF. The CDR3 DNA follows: TGCGCCAGCAGCTTGGTAGTGGCGGGACAGGGGGGCTACGAGCAGTACTTC.

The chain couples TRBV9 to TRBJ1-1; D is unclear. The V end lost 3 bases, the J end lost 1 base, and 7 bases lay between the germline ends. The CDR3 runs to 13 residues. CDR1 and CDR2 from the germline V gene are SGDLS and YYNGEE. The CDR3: CASSGDGNTEAFF. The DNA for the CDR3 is TGTGCCAGCAGCGGCGACGGGAACACTGAAGCTTTCTTT.

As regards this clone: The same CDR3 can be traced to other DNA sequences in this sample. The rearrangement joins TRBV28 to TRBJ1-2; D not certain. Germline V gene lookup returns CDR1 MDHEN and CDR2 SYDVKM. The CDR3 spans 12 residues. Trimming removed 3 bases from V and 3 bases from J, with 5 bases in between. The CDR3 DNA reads TGTGCCAGCAGTTTGAGGGACTATGGCTACACCTTC. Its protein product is CASSLRDYGYTF.

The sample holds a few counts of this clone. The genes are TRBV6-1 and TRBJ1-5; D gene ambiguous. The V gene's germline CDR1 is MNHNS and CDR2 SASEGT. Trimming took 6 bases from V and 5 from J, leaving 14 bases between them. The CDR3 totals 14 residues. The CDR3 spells CASRGSRGHQPQHF. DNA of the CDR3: TGTGCCAGCAGGGGCTCGAGAGGCCATCAGCCCCAGCATTTT.

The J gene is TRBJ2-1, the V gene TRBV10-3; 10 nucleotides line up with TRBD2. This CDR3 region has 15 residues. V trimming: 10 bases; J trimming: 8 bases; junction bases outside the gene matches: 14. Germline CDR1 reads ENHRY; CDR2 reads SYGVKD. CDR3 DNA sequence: TGTGCCACCCAAAATATAGCGGGAGGCCGCGATGAGCAGTTCTTC. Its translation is CATQNIAGGRDEQFF.

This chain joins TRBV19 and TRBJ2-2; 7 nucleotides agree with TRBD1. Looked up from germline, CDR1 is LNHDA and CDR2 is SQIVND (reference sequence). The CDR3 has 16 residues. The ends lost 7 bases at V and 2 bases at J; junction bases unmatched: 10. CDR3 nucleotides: TGTGCCAGTACCCTGACAGGGACAGCCAACACCGGGGAGCTGTTTTTT. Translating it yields CASTLTGTANTGELFF.

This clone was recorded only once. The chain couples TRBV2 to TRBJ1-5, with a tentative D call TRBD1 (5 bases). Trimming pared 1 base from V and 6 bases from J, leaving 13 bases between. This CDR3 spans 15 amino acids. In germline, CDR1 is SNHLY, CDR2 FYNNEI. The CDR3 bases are TGTGCCAGCAGTGAAGTGGGCAGGGTTGGTCAGCCCCAGCATTTT. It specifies CASSEVGRVGQPQHF.

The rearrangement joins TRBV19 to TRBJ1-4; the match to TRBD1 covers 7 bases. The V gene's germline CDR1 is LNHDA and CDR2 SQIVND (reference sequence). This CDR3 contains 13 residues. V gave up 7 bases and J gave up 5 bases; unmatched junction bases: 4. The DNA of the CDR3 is TGTGCCAGTACGGGACAGCTAAATGAAAAACTGTTTTTT. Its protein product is CASTGQLNEKLFF.

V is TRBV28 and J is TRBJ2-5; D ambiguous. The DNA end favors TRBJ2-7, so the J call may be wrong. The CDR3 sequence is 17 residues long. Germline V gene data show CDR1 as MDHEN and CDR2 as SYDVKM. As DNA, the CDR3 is TGTGCCAGCAGCACCGACTCCGGGCCCCGAGGAATCTACGAGCAGTACTTC. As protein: CASSTDSGPRGIYEQYF.

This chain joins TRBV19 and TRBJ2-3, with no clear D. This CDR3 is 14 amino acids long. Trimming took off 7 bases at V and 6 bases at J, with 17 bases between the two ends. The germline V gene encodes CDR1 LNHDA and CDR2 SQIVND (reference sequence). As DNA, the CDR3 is TGTGCCAGTACTACACCCGGTAGAGGCGATACGCAGTATTTT. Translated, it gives CASTTPGRGDTQYF.

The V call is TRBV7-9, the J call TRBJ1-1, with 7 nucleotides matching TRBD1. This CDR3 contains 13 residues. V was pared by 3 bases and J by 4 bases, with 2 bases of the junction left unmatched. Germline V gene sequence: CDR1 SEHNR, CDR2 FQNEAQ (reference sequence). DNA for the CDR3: TGTGCCAGCAGCTTTACAGGGGTCACTGAAGCTTTCTTT. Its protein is CASSFTGVTEAFF.

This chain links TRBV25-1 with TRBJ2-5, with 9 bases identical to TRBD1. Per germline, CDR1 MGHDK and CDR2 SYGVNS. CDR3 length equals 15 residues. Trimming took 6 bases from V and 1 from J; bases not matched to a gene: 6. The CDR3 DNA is TGTGCCAGCAGCGGGGGACAGGGACCCCAAGAGACCCAGTACTTC. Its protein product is CASSGGQGPQETQYF.

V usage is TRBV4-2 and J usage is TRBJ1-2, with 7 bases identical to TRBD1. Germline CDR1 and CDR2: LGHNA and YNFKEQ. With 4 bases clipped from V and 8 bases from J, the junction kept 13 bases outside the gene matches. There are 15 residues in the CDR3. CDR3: CASSPTGQWREGYTF. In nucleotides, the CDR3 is TGTGCCAGCAGCCCGACGGGACAGTGGAGGGAGGGCTACACCTTC.

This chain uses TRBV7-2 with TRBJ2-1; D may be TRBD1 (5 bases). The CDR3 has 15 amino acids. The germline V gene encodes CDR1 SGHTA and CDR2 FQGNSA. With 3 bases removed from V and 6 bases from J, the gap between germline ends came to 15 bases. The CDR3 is CASSFDRLGGNEQFF. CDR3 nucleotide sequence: TGTGCCAGCAGCTTCGACAGACTGGGCGGCAATGAGCAGTTCTTC.

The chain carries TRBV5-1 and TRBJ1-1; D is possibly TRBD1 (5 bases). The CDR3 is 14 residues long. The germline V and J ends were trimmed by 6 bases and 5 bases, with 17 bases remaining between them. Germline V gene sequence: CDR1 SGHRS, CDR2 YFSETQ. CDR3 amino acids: CASNRQVGGTEAFF. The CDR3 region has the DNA TGCGCCAGCAACCGGCAGGTGGGGGGGACTGAAGCTTTCTTT.